Listed below are T cell receptor beta chains from one sample, sequenced in a study of CDR3 diversity in severe acne. Each CDR3 protein is one row after TCRdb ran MiXCR on the PCR reads. Here the sample spans tens of thousands of distinct CDR3 sequences, 45% to 55% being singletons. The sample comprised blood. Source of these receptors: a male donor in good health, without acne. The CDR3 runs from the conserved cysteine through the conserved F or W. The D gene is left open where the match is weak. The listing skips clone size in some rows; elsewhere it reads once, few, many or a size class.

CDR3 length: 12; J gene: TRBJ1-1; V gene: TRBV2; D gene: -; clone size: -; CDR3 DNA: TGTGCCAGCACTTCTCAAACACCTGAAGCTTTCTTT; CDR3 protein: CASTSQTPEAFF
CDR3 length: 15; J gene: TRBJ1-2; V gene: TRBV5-6; D gene: TRBD1; clone size: many; CDR3 DNA: TGTGCCAGCAGCCTCCGAGGGACAGGGGAAGGAGGCTACACCTTC; CDR3 protein: CASSLRGTGEGGYTF
CDR3 length: 13; J gene: TRBJ1-4; V gene: TRBV29-1; D gene: -; clone size: many; CDR3 DNA: TGCAGCGCCGCCGGGACCGCAAATGAAAAACTGTTTTTT; CDR3 protein: CSAAGTANEKLFF
CDR3 length: 15; J gene: TRBJ1-5; V gene: TRBV29-1; D gene: -; clone size: many; CDR3 DNA: TGCAGCGTTTGGGCGGGACCAGATAGCAATCAGCCCCAGCATTTT; CDR3 protein: CSVWAGPDSNQPQHF
CDR3 length: 16; J gene: TRBJ2-5; V gene: TRBV24-1; D gene: TRBD1; clone size: medium-sized; CDR3 DNA: TGTGCCACCAGTGGTGTGGACAGGGGGCTGGAAGAGACCCAGTACTTC; CDR3 protein: CATSGVDRGLEETQYF
CDR3 length: 13; J gene: TRBJ1-1; V gene: TRBV11-2; D gene: -; clone size: -; CDR3 DNA: TGTGCCAGCAGATCACAGGGGAACACTGAAGCTTTCTTT; CDR3 protein: CASRSQGNTEAFF
CDR3 length: 14; J gene: TRBJ2-7; V gene: TRBV19; D gene: -; clone size: many; CDR3 DNA: TGTGCCAGTAGTGCCACAGGTTTACCCTACGAGCAGTACTTC; CDR3 protein: CASSATGLPYEQYF
CDR3 length: 15; J gene: TRBJ2-7; V gene: TRBV19; D gene: TRBD2; clone size: few; CDR3 DNA: TGTGCCAGTAGTATAAGGGCCAGCGGGACCTACGAGCAGTACTTC; CDR3 protein: CASSIRASGTYEQYF
CDR3 length: 13; J gene: TRBJ2-5; V gene: TRBV27; D gene: -; clone size: many; CDR3 DNA: TGTGCCAGCAGTTCGTGGAACCAAGAGACCCAGTACTTC; CDR3 protein: CASSSWNQETQYF
CDR3 length: 13; J gene: TRBJ1-5; V gene: TRBV12-3/TRBV12-4; D gene: TRBD1; clone size: -; CDR3 DNA: TGTGCCAGCAGTCAACAGGGGGGTCAGCCCCAGCATTTT; CDR3 protein: CASSQQGGQPQHF
CDR3 length: 15; J gene: TRBJ2-7; V gene: TRBV2; D gene: -; clone size: many; CDR3 DNA: TGTGCCAGCAGTGAATACCCCGGGAGTTCATACGAGCAGTACTTC; CDR3 protein: CASSEYPGSSYEQYF
CDR3 length: 16; J gene: TRBJ1-2; V gene: TRBV5-1; D gene: -; clone size: -; CDR3 DNA: TGCGCCAGCAGCTTGGACAGGGACGGGCAGGACTATGGCTACACCTTC; CDR3 protein: CASSLDRDGQDYGYTF
CDR3 length: 17; J gene: TRBJ2-7; V gene: TRBV18; D gene: -; clone size: -; CDR3 DNA: TGTGCCAGCTCACCACCTCTAGGCCCCAGGGGGGTAAACGAGCAGTACTTC; CDR3 protein: CASSPPLGPRGVNEQYF
CDR3 length: 17; J gene: TRBJ2-3; V gene: TRBV7-8; D gene: TRBD2; clone size: -; CDR3 DNA: TGTGCCAGCAGCCAAGCGGGACTAGCGGGAGGCACAGATACGCAGTATTTT; CDR3 protein: CASSQAGLAGGTDTQYF
CDR3 length: 12; J gene: TRBJ2-7; V gene: TRBV4-1; D gene: TRBD2; clone size: -; CDR3 DNA: TGCGCCAGCAGCCAGCCCGGGGGGGAGCAGTACTTC; CDR3 protein: CASSQPGGEQYF
CDR3 length: 15; J gene: TRBJ2-7; V gene: TRBV20-1; D gene: TRBD2; clone size: many; CDR3 DNA: TGCAGTGCTAGAGGCGAGCGGGAATCCTCCTACGAGCAGTACTTC; CDR3 protein: CSARGERESSYEQYF
CDR3 length: 15; J gene: TRBJ1-2; V gene: TRBV4-1; D gene: -; clone size: -; CDR3 DNA: TGCGCCAGCAGCCAAACTATTGAACCATCGGATGGCTACACCTTC; CDR3 protein: CASSQTIEPSDGYTF
CDR3 length: 15; J gene: TRBJ1-4; V gene: TRBV12-3/TRBV12-4; D gene: -; clone size: -; CDR3 DNA: TGTGCCAGCAGTTCCTCATGGCTTGCGGGGGAAAAACTGTTTTTT; CDR3 protein: CASSSSWLAGEKLFF
CDR3 length: 13; J gene: TRBJ1-2; V gene: TRBV2; D gene: -; clone size: few; CDR3 DNA: TGTGCCAGCAGTGAGGTGGGGAACTATGGCTACACCTTC; CDR3 protein: CASSEVGNYGYTF
CDR3 length: 15; J gene: TRBJ1-2; V gene: TRBV6-6; D gene: TRBD1; clone size: many; CDR3 DNA: TGTGCCAGCAGTTACTCGATAGGGGGCGAGGATGGCTACACCTTC; CDR3 protein: CASSYSIGGEDGYTF
CDR3 length: 14; J gene: TRBJ1-3; V gene: TRBV10-1; D gene: -; clone size: many; CDR3 DNA: TGCGCCAGCAGTGCCGGCTCCTCTGGAAACACCATATATTTT; CDR3 protein: CASSAGSSGNTIYF
CDR3 length: 16; J gene: TRBJ2-3; V gene: TRBV5-6; D gene: -; clone size: many; CDR3 DNA: TGTGCCAGCAGCGCCGGAGACAGACGGAAAACAGATACGCAGTATTTT; CDR3 protein: CASSAGDRRKTDTQYF
CDR3 length: 14; J gene: TRBJ2-3; V gene: TRBV24-1; D gene: -; clone size: few; CDR3 DNA: TGTGCCACCAGTGACCCCCGGAGGGCAGATACGCAGTATTTT; CDR3 protein: CATSDPRRADTQYF
CDR3 length: 14; J gene: TRBJ2-7; V gene: TRBV19; D gene: -; clone size: few; CDR3 DNA: TGTGCCAGTAGTATCCCGGGGTGGAGAGGCGAGCAGTACTTC; CDR3 protein: CASSIPGWRGEQYF
CDR3 length: 15; J gene: TRBJ2-1; V gene: TRBV2; D gene: TRBD1; clone size: -; CDR3 DNA: TGTGCCAGCAGTCAAGACAGGGGGGGGTACAATGAGCAGTTCTTC; CDR3 protein: CASSQDRGGYNEQFF
CDR3 length: 14; J gene: TRBJ2-2; V gene: TRBV10-3; D gene: TRBD2; clone size: -; CDR3 DNA: TGTGCCATCGGTGCTAGCGGGGGGGCCGGGGAGCTGTTTTTT; CDR3 protein: CAIGASGGAGELFF
CDR3 length: 15; J gene: TRBJ2-7; V gene: TRBV5-4; D gene: TRBD2; clone size: -; CDR3 DNA: TGTGCCAGCAGTCTGACTAGCGGGAGACTTGGCGAGCAGTACTTC; CDR3 protein: CASSLTSGRLGEQYF
CDR3 length: 12; J gene: TRBJ2-7; V gene: TRBV27; D gene: -; clone size: -; CDR3 DNA: TGTGCCAGCTTTTCCAAGGCCTACGAGCAGTACTTC; CDR3 protein: CASFSKAYEQYF
CDR3 length: 13; J gene: TRBJ2-7; V gene: TRBV12-3/TRBV12-4; D gene: -; clone size: -; CDR3 DNA: TGTGCCAGCAGCTCCCCAGGGACCTACGAGCAGTACTTC; CDR3 protein: CASSSPGTYEQYF
CDR3 length: 17; J gene: TRBJ2-5; V gene: TRBV4-2; D gene: TRBD2; clone size: -; CDR3 DNA: TGTGCCAGCAGCCAAGTTAGACTAGCGGGGGGGCCAGAGACCCAGTACTTC; CDR3 protein: CASSQVRLAGGPETQYF
CDR3 length: 16; J gene: TRBJ2-7; V gene: TRBV7-8; D gene: TRBD2; clone size: once; CDR3 DNA: TGTGCCAGCAGCTGGAGGACTAGCGGGAGCTCCTACGAGCAGTACTTC; CDR3 protein: CASSWRTSGSSYEQYF
CDR3 length: 16; J gene: TRBJ1-2; V gene: TRBV15; D gene: -; clone size: many; CDR3 DNA: TGTGCCACCAGCAGAGATATAGACAGTTCTAACTATGGCTACACCTTC; CDR3 protein: CATSRDIDSSNYGYTF
CDR3 length: 13; J gene: TRBJ2-2; V gene: TRBV5-4; D gene: -; clone size: many; CDR3 DNA: TGTGCCAGCACCAAGCAGTACACCGGGGAGCTGTTTTTT; CDR3 protein: CASTKQYTGELFF
CDR3 length: 18; J gene: TRBJ2-1; V gene: TRBV4-1; D gene: -; clone size: many; CDR3 DNA: TGCGCCAGCAGCCAACAGGGGAGGGGACCCAACTCCTACAATGAGCAGTTCTTC; CDR3 protein: CASSQQGRGPNSYNEQFF
CDR3 length: 14; J gene: TRBJ2-7; V gene: TRBV9; D gene: -; clone size: -; CDR3 DNA: TGTGCCAGCAGCGTAGAGGGCCACATGAACGAGCAGTACTTC; CDR3 protein: CASSVEGHMNEQYF
CDR3 length: 17; J gene: TRBJ1-1; V gene: TRBV5-5; D gene: TRBD1; clone size: -; CDR3 DNA: TGTGCCAGCAGCTTAGGGCAGGGGGCCGGAAGGAACACTGAAGCTTTCTTT; CDR3 protein: CASSLGQGAGRNTEAFF
CDR3 length: 15; J gene: TRBJ2-7; V gene: TRBV7-8; D gene: TRBD1; clone size: -; CDR3 DNA: TGTGCCAGCAGCGTACAGGGGGCCAGCTCCTACGAGCAGTACTTC; CDR3 protein: CASSVQGASSYEQYF
CDR3 length: 14; J gene: TRBJ1-2; V gene: TRBV6-1; D gene: -; clone size: -; CDR3 DNA: TGTGCCAGCACCCTGTCTCGGGGTGGCTATGGCTACACCTTC; CDR3 protein: CASTLSRGGYGYTF
CDR3 length: 14; J gene: TRBJ2-3; V gene: TRBV19; D gene: -; clone size: -; CDR3 DNA: TGTGCCAGTAGTATCCCGGGACGGACAGATACGCAGTATTTT; CDR3 protein: CASSIPGRTDTQYF
CDR3 length: 14; J gene: TRBJ2-7; V gene: TRBV7-6; D gene: -; clone size: -; CDR3 DNA: TGTGCCAGCAGCCCGGACGGACTATCTTACGAGCAGTACTTC; CDR3 protein: CASSPDGLSYEQYF
CDR3 length: 15; J gene: TRBJ2-6; V gene: TRBV6-1; D gene: -; clone size: few; CDR3 DNA: TGTGCCAGCAGTACTATAGGGGAGGGGGCCAACGTCCTGACTTTC; CDR3 protein: CASSTIGEGANVLTF
CDR3 length: 18; J gene: TRBJ2-7; V gene: TRBV10-2; D gene: -; clone size: -; CDR3 DNA: TGCGCCAGCAGTGCCAGCAGTTACTCCCCAGGGAGCTCCTACGAGCAGTACTTC; CDR3 protein: CASSASSYSPGSSYEQYF
CDR3 length: 13; J gene: TRBJ2-7; V gene: TRBV7-3; D gene: -; clone size: once; CDR3 DNA: TGTGCCAGCAGCTTAACGCCCAGCGGCGAGCAGTACTTC; CDR3 protein: CASSLTPSGEQYF
CDR3 length: 14; J gene: TRBJ1-4; V gene: TRBV29-1; D gene: -; clone size: -; CDR3 DNA: TGCAGCGTTGCCGGGGGGCGGTTTAATGGAAAACTGTTTTTT; CDR3 protein: CSVAGGRFNGKLFF
CDR3 length: 11; J gene: TRBJ1-4; V gene: TRBV28; D gene: -; clone size: -; CDR3 DNA: TGCGCCGGCTTGGCTGGTGGAAAACTGTTTTTT; CDR3 protein: CAGLAGGKLFF
CDR3 length: 13; J gene: TRBJ1-2; V gene: TRBV29-1; D gene: -; clone size: many; CDR3 DNA: TGCAGCGTTGAACGGCAGGGGTTGGGAGGCTACACCTTC; CDR3 protein: CSVERQGLGGYTF
CDR3 length: 13; J gene: TRBJ1-1; V gene: TRBV3-1; D gene: -; clone size: -; CDR3 DNA: TGTGCCAGCAGCCGACAGGCGAGAGGGGCGGCTTTCTTT; CDR3 protein: CASSRQARGAAFF
CDR3 length: 16; J gene: TRBJ1-1; V gene: TRBV4-2; D gene: -; clone size: -; CDR3 DNA: TGTGCCAGCAGCCAAGAAACGTCGGGGGCATTCACTGAAGCTTTCTTT; CDR3 protein: CASSQETSGAFTEAFF
CDR3 length: 14; J gene: TRBJ1-3; V gene: TRBV6-5; D gene: -; clone size: -; CDR3 DNA: TGTGCCAGCAGTCGATTCCTCTCTGGAAACACCATATATTTT; CDR3 protein: CASSRFLSGNTIYF
CDR3 length: 15; J gene: TRBJ1-6; V gene: TRBV13; D gene: -; clone size: many; CDR3 DNA: TGTGCCAGCAGCTGGGCGGGACTGAATAATTCACCCCTCCACTTT; CDR3 protein: CASSWAGLNNSPLHF
CDR3 length: 14; J gene: TRBJ2-1; V gene: TRBV20-1; D gene: TRBD2; clone size: -; CDR3 DNA: TGCAGTGCTAGGAGGACTAGCGGGAGTGATGAGCAGTTCTTC; CDR3 protein: CSARRTSGSDEQFF
CDR3 length: 15; J gene: TRBJ2-7; V gene: TRBV12-3/TRBV12-4; D gene: TRBD1; clone size: many; CDR3 DNA: TGTGCCAGCAGTCAAGGACAGGGGGCCATCTACGAGCAGTACTTC; CDR3 protein: CASSQGQGAIYEQYF